These T cell receptor beta chains were read from a single sample in a study of CD8+ T cells in alopecia areata. Profiling relied on immunoSEQ multiplex PCR, and the TCRdb table lists in-frame clones only, not all of them. The sample lists 75,000 to 100,000 clones; 35% to 50% were seen once. Material: CD4+ T cells sorted from blood. The receptors here all came from a human donor with alopecia areata. The CDR3 runs from the conserved cysteine through the conserved F or W. D genes are given only for firm matches. Some rows have no size entry. The others give once, few or many, or a class for an expanded clone.

TRBV10-3	.	.	TRBJ2-7	CAISAGAGWSEQYF	TGTGCCATCAGTGCGGGGGCAGGGTGGTCCGAGCAGTACTTC
TRBV19	.	.	TRBJ2-3	CASRRIGRERSTDTQYF	TGTGCCAGCCGTAGGATCGGTCGGGAACGTAGCACAGATACGCAGTATTTT
TRBV19	.	TRBD2	TRBJ2-2	CASSKEGLAGGNTGELFF	TGTGCCAGTAGCAAAGAGGGACTAGCGGGGGGGAACACCGGGGAGCTGTTTTTT
TRBV2	.	.	TRBJ2-1	CASSEAPTVPWEQFF	TGTGCCAGCAGTGAAGCCCCGACAGTACCATGGGAGCAGTTCTTC
TRBV4-3	few	TRBD1	TRBJ2-2	CASSQDETGGNTGELFF	TGCGCCAGCAGCCAAGATGAGACAGGGGGCAACACCGGGGAGCTGTTTTTT
TRBV6-1	.	.	TRBJ2-1	CASSLNSYANNEQFF	TGTGCCAGCAGTCTCAACTCATACGCCAACAATGAGCAGTTCTTC
TRBV25-1	.	.	TRBJ2-2	CASSTVAGGELFF	TGTGCCAGCAGTACAGTGGCCGGTGGGGAGCTGTTTTTT
TRBV30	.	.	TRBJ2-6	CAWSATPRGTGANVLTF	TGTGCCTGGAGTGCAACGCCCCGGGGCACCGGGGCCAACGTCCTGACTTTC
TRBV4-3	.	.	TRBJ1-4	CASSQVQGIGEKLFF	TGCGCCAGCAGCCAAGTCCAGGGGATCGGGGAAAAACTGTTTTTT
TRBV11-2	.	TRBD2	TRBJ2-7	CASSFPGRGINEQYF	TGTGCCAGCAGCTTCCCGGGGAGGGGTATCAACGAGCAGTACTTC
TRBV30	.	.	TRBJ2-7	CAWSAASSSYEQYF	TGTGCCTGGAGTGCGGCTTCCAGCTCCTACGAGCAGTACTTC
TRBV28	.	.	TRBJ2-4	CASSPRQPKNIQYF	TGTGCCAGCAGTCCTCGACAGCCCAAAAACATTCAGTACTTC
TRBV28	.	.	TRBJ1-2	CASSPPSVRRGYGYTF	TGTGCCAGCAGTCCCCCTTCTGTTCGGCGGGGCTATGGCTACACCTTC
TRBV5-1	.	TRBD2	TRBJ2-3	CASSLLAGGTDTQYF	TGCGCCAGCAGCTTGCTAGCGGGAGGTACAGATACGCAGTATTTT
TRBV7-9	many	.	TRBJ2-5	CASSLVGSGQETQYF	TGTGCCAGCAGCTTAGTGGGGTCGGGGCAAGAGACCCAGTACTTC
TRBV30	once	TRBD1	TRBJ1-1	CAWSTGGKEAFF	TGTGCCTGGAGTACAGGGGGGAAGGAAGCTTTCTTT
TRBV29-1	few	.	TRBJ2-1	CSVEEGAGEQFF	TGCAGCGTTGAAGAGGGGGCGGGTGAGCAGTTCTTC
TRBV29-1	.	.	TRBJ1-5	CSVAEYGNQPQHF	TGCAGCGTTGCCGAGTACGGCAATCAGCCCCAGCATTTT
TRBV29-1	.	.	TRBJ1-1	CSVGRVNTEAFF	TGCAGCGTTGGACGGGTGAACACTGAAGCTTTCTTT
TRBV4-1	few	.	TRBJ2-6	CASTPGRGSGANVLTF	TGCGCCAGCACCCCTGGTCGGGGGTCTGGGGCCAACGTCCTGACTTTC
TRBV29-1	few	TRBD2	TRBJ2-7	CSVDGGATYEQYF	TGCAGCGTTGACGGGGGGGCGACCTACGAGCAGTACTTC
TRBV30	once	.	TRBJ1-6	CAWSVTDDSPLHF	TGTGCCTGGAGTGTAACAGACGATTCACCCCTCCACTTT
TRBV29-1	.	.	TRBJ2-3	CSTQGYGGVTDTQYF	TGCAGCACCCAGGGCTACGGGGGCGTCACAGATACGCAGTATTTT
TRBV29-1	few	.	TRBJ2-7	CSVGKTGGAYEQYF	TGCAGCGTTGGCAAGACAGGTGGTGCCTACGAGCAGTACTTC
TRBV29-1	many	TRBD2	TRBJ2-7	CSVNLAGGSSYEQYF	TGCAGCGTTAATCTAGCGGGGGGGAGCTCCTACGAGCAGTACTTC
TRBV18	.	.	TRBJ2-1	CASSPGAATGEQFF	TGTGCCAGCTCACCCGGGGCAGCGACGGGTGAGCAGTTCTTC
TRBV30	.	.	TRBJ2-7	CAWRRQDLYEQYF	TGTGCCTGGAGGCGACAGGATCTCTACGAGCAGTACTTC
TRBV27	.	.	TRBJ2-2	CASTGQTTGELFF	TGTGCCAGCACTGGGCAGACAACCGGGGAGCTGTTTTTT
TRBV30	.	TRBD2	TRBJ2-5	CAWSTSGETQYF	TGTGCCTGGAGTACTAGCGGAGAGACCCAGTACTTC
TRBV19	.	TRBD1	TRBJ1-1	CASSIGQGITEAFF	TGTGCCAGTAGTATCGGACAGGGGATCACTGAAGCTTTCTTT
TRBV29-1	.	TRBD1	TRBJ2-2	CSVALSGRTGNTGELFF	TGCAGCGTGGCCCTAAGCGGAAGGACAGGGAACACCGGGGAGCTGTTTTTT
TRBV7-2	.	.	TRBJ1-2	CASSSGPDYGYTF	TGTGCCAGCAGCTCCGGGCCCGACTATGGCTACACCTTC
TRBV7-2	few	.	TRBJ1-5	CASSLAGGGGQPQHF	TGTGCCAGCAGCTTAGCCGGGGGCGGCGGTCAGCCCCAGCATTTT
TRBV23-1	.	.	TRBJ1-4	CASSQSATGLSTTNEKLFF	TGCGCCAGCAGTCAATCGGCCACAGGGCTTTCGACAACTAATGAAAAACTGTTTTTT
TRBV30	.	.	TRBJ2-1	CAWSEIVRGDEQFF	TGTGCCTGGAGTGAGATCGTGAGAGGGGATGAGCAGTTCTTC
TRBV29-1	.	TRBD1	TRBJ2-5	CSVEDLNRGREETQYF	TGCAGCGTTGAAGATCTCAACAGGGGGCGCGAGGAGACCCAGTACTTC
TRBV9	.	TRBD2	TRBJ2-7	CASSASGRPKQYF	TGTGCCAGCAGCGCCAGCGGGAGGCCAAAGCAGTACTTC
TRBV5-5	few	TRBD2	TRBJ2-1	CASRGTSGDSYNEQFF	TGTGCCAGCAGAGGGACTAGCGGTGACTCCTACAATGAGCAGTTCTTC
TRBV6-5	.	.	TRBJ2-4	CASRGRGRTNIQYF	TGTGCCAGCAGGGGCAGGGGAAGGACGAACATTCAGTACTTC
TRBV11-2	once	.	TRBJ2-7	CASSLAFPGDYEQYF	TGTGCCAGCAGCTTAGCGTTCCCCGGGGACTACGAGCAGTACTTC
TRBV29-1	once	.	TRBJ1-1	CSVEGGATEAFF	TGCAGCGTTGAAGGCGGGGCCACTGAAGCTTTCTTT
TRBV7-2	.	.	TRBJ2-1	CASSLAETEQFF	TGTGCCAGCAGCTTAGCAGAGACGGAGCAGTTCTTC
TRBV28	.	.	TRBJ1-3	CASSLLGGDYSGNTIYF	TGTGCCAGCAGTTTATTGGGGGGCGACTACTCTGGAAACACCATATATTTT
TRBV28	.	TRBD2	TRBJ2-7	CASASGAGEYEQYF	TGTGCCAGCGCCTCGGGAGCGGGGGAGTACGAGCAGTACTTC
TRBV30	few	.	TRBJ1-2	CAWSGTGSHGYTF	TGTGCCTGGAGTGGTACAGGATCCCATGGCTACACCTTC
TRBV29-1	.	TRBD1	TRBJ2-5	CSVEQGARGETQYF	TGCAGCGTTGAGCAGGGGGCGCGAGGCGAGACCCAGTACTTC
TRBV29-1	few	.	TRBJ2-3	CSVVTGQISSTDTQYF	TGCAGCGTTGTAACCGGACAGATTTCTAGCACAGATACGCAGTATTTT
TRBV29-1	.	TRBD1	TRBJ1-5	CSVRTGGNNQPQHF	TGCAGCGTACGGACAGGGGGGAACAATCAGCCCCAGCATTTT
TRBV29-1	.	TRBD1	TRBJ2-2	CSVELTGTGTGELFF	TGCAGCGTAGAATTGACCGGGACAGGGACCGGGGAGCTGTTTTTT
TRBV7-2	few	.	TRBJ2-1	CASSLVRIAEQFF	TGTGCCAGCAGCTTAGTCCGGATTGCAGAGCAGTTCTTC
TRBV29-1	.	TRBD1	TRBJ1-2	CSVTRDRVGGYTF	TGCAGCGTCACCCGGGACAGGGTAGGAGGCTACACCTTC
TRBV29-1	.	TRBD2	TRBJ2-1	CSVDTSGRALGEQFF	TGCAGCGTCGACACTAGCGGGAGGGCGCTCGGTGAGCAGTTCTTC
TRBV29-1	.	TRBD2	TRBJ2-7	CSVGTRFSYEQYF	TGCAGCGTGGGGACTAGATTCTCCTACGAGCAGTACTTC
TRBV28	.	.	TRBJ2-6	CASSSLRLVSGANVLTF	TGTGCCAGCAGTTCCCTCCGCCTGGTCTCTGGGGCCAACGTCCTGACTTTC
TRBV6-5	.	.	TRBJ1-1	CASSSISAIVFF	TGTGCCAGCAGTTCCATCTCCGCGATAGTTTTCTTT
TRBV29-1	.	TRBD2	TRBJ2-1	CSLLGTSGGNEQFF	TGCAGCCTACTGGGGACTAGCGGGGGCAATGAGCAGTTCTTC
TRBV2	.	.	TRBJ2-7	CASRPGRVEHEQYF	TGTGCCAGCCGGCCTGGCAGGGTAGAACACGAGCAGTACTTC